The 23 T cell receptor beta chains below come from one sample, sequenced in a study of control samples from healthy donors and cancer patients. Some clones are missing from TCRdb's copy, which holds only in-frame ones; the method was immunoSEQ multiplex PCR. The table shows fewer than 200,000 clones, with 85% to 95% occurring only once. Sequencing was carried out using blood. Receptors originate from a woman aged 60-70 years in good health.

This chain joins TRBV4-1 and TRBJ2-1; tentative D call: TRBD2 (5 bases). The CDR3 runs to 13 residues. V was clipped by 4 bases and J by 7 bases, with 11 bases between them. Germline loops: CDR1 MGHRA, CDR2 YSYEKL. The chain's CDR3 is CASSPVTGNEQFF. In DNA, the CDR3 is TGCGCCAGCAGCCCAGTGACGGGGAATGAGCAGTTCTTC.

J is TRBJ2-7 and V is TRBV27, with D perhaps given as TRBD1 or TRBD2 (5 bases each). The CDR3 consists of 17 residues. CDR1 and CDR2 (germline): MNHEY, SMNVEV (reference sequence). V lost 3 bases, J lost 1 base, and 19 bases lay in between. The CDR3 bases are TGTGCCAGCAGTTTGAGGGGCTCGGGGCAGCGTTCCTACGAGCAGTACTTC. This translates into CASSLRGSGQRSYEQYF.

This sequence joins TRBV11-3 and TRBJ2-7, with D possibly matching TRBD2 (5 bases). The V gene's germline CDR1 is SGHNT and CDR2 YENEEA. The CDR3 consists of 12 residues. V shed 1 base and J shed 5 bases, with 6 bases lying between them. The DNA of the CDR3 is TGTGCCAGCAGCTTAGTGGGAGACGAGCAGTACTTC. Translating gives CASSLVGDEQYF.

The chain combines TRBV19 with TRBJ1-1; D may be TRBD1 (5 bases). The CDR3 is made up of 10 amino acids. CDR1 is LNHDA and CDR2 is SQIVND in the germline V gene (reference sequence). The V end lost 7 bases, the J end lost 10 bases, and 10 bases lay between the germline ends. The CDR3 bases are TGTGCCAGTACAGGGAGGCGAGCTTTCTTT. Residues: CASTGRRAFF.

This clone was detected once. The rearrangement uses TRBV3-1 (or the pseudogene TRBV3-2) and TRBJ1-5, with TRBD1 as a possible D gene (6 bases). The germline gives CDR1 LGHDT, CDR2 YNNKEL (reference sequence). This CDR3 comprises 18 residues. V shed 4 bases and J shed 5 bases, with 24 bases lying between them. The CDR3 nucleotides read TGTGCCAGCAGCCGTTCCGGAGGGGGTAGAGGTGGGTATCAGCCCCAGCATTTT. Translation gives CASSRSGGGRGGYQPQHF.

The sample holds one count of this clone. The gene calls are TRBV5-1 and TRBJ2-5; 11 nucleotides agree with TRBD2. This CDR3 has 15 amino acids. The V gene's germline CDR1 is SGHRS and CDR2 YFSETQ. After removal of 7 bases from V and 2 bases from J, the junction contained 7 bases not matched to a gene. CDR3 amino acids: CASGPSGGIQETQYF. CDR3 in DNA: TGCGCCAGCGGTCCTAGCGGGGGGATTCAAGAGACCCAGTACTTC.

This clone was recorded once. The rearrangement links TRBV9 to TRBJ1-3, with D maybe TRBD1 (5 bases). The CDR3 extends over 15 amino acids. Germline loops: CDR1 SGDLS, CDR2 YYNGEE. V dropped 0 bases and J dropped 2 bases, with 9 bases sitting between them. The CDR3 coding sequence is TGTGCCAGCAGCGTAGTGGGGGGTACTGGAAACACCATATATTTT. As protein: CASSVVGGTGNTIYF.

The V gene is TRBV7-9, the J gene TRBJ2-2; 9 nucleotides line up with TRBD1. CDR3 size: 14 residues. Germline-derived CDR1 and CDR2 are SEHNR and FQNEAQ (reference sequence). V lost 5 bases, J lost 6 bases, and 4 bases stayed unmatched. The CDR3 nucleotides are TGTGCCAGCAGCCTCCGGACAGGGGCCGGGGAGCTGTTTTTT. Amino acids: CASSLRTGAGELFF.

This clone was observed a single time. This sequence joins TRBV6-5 and TRBJ2-7; a possible D gene is TRBD1 (6 bases). Trimming cost V 0 bases and J 2 bases, with 14 bases left between them. CDR1 MNHEY and CDR2 SVGAGI come from the germline V gene. The CDR3 spans 16 residues. The CDR3 loop reads CASSYSSWTATYEQYF. The DNA of the CDR3 is TGTGCCAGCAGTTACTCGTCCTGGACAGCGACCTACGAGCAGTACTTC.

This clone showed up just once. This chain uses TRBV5-4 with TRBJ2-5, with D maybe TRBD2 (7 bases). CDR3 length: 13 amino acids. Germline-derived CDR1 and CDR2 are SGHNT and YYREEE (reference sequence). Trimming removed 2 bases from V and 5 bases from J, with 10 bases in between. The CDR3 loop reads CASSFRGAETQYF. Written as DNA, the CDR3 is TGTGCCAGCAGCTTCCGGGGGGCCGAGACCCAGTACTTC. Based on the CDR3 plus reference TRBV5-4 and TRBJ2-5, the full variable domain is ETGVTQSPTHLIKTRGQQVTLRCSSQSGHNTVSWYQQALGQGPQFIFQYYREEENGRGNFPPRFSGLQFPNYSSELNVNALELDDSALYLCASSFRGAETQYFGPGTRLLVL.

This chain connects TRBV28 to TRBJ1-1; 7 positions agree with TRBD1. V was pared by 2 bases and J by 6 bases, with 9 bases of the junction left unmatched. The CDR3 contains 15 residues. Germline V CDR1 and CDR2: MDHEN, SYDVKM. CDR3 sequence: CASSLSDREVAEAFF. As DNA, the CDR3 is TGTGCCAGCAGTTTAAGTGACAGGGAAGTGGCTGAAGCTTTCTTT.

The rearrangement joins TRBV12-5 to TRBJ1-5; the D gene is possibly TRBD1 (6 bases). Deletions cut 7 bases from V and 0 bases from J, with 13 bases between. The CDR3 has 15 amino acids. The germline V gene has CDR1 LGHNT and CDR2 FRNRAP. CDR3 region: CASDPGEYSNQPQHF. CDR3 DNA: TGTGCTAGTGACCCAGGGGAGTATAGCAATCAGCCCCAGCATTTT.

The count of this clone is one. The chain is built from TRBV5-5 and TRBJ1-1; maybe TRBD1 (6 bases). The CDR3 contains 15 residues. Germline values: CDR1 SGHKS, CDR2 YYEKEE (reference sequence). The V and J ends lost 4 bases and 0 bases respectively, with 13 bases between them. The CDR3 nucleotides read TGTGCCAGCAGCCTGGAGGGGGTCATGAACACTGAAGCTTTCTTT. This translates into CASSLEGVMNTEAFF. The variable domain in full, completed from reference TRBV5-5 and TRBJ1-1, reads DAGVTQSPTHLIKTRGQQVTLRCSPISGHKSVSWYQQVLGQGPQFIFQYYEKEERGRGNFPDRFSARQFPNYSSELNVNALLLGDSALYLCASSLEGVMNTEAFFGQGTRLTVV.

This chain uses TRBV5-1 with TRBJ1-6, with D hard to call. V was pared by 0 bases and J by 10 bases, with 8 bases between. This CDR3 contains 13 residues. Germline CDR1 reads SGHRS; CDR2 reads YFSETQ. CDR3 nucleotides: TGCGCCAGCAGCTTGGCCGGCACGTCACCCCTCCACTTT. Translation gives CASSLAGTSPLHF. The full variable domain, completed using reference TRBV5-1 and TRBJ1-6, is KAGVTQTPRYLIKTRGQQVTLSCSPISGHRSVSWYQQTPGQGLQFLFEYFSETQRNKGNFPGRFSGRQFSNSRSEMNVSTLELGDSALYLCASSLAGTSPLHFGNGTRLTVT.

The chain recombines TRBV27 with TRBJ1-2; no firm D call. The CDR3 loop spans 14 amino acids. The germline V and J ends were trimmed by 5 bases and 3 bases, with 13 bases remaining between them. Germline V gene sequence: CDR1 MNHEY, CDR2 SMNVEV (reference sequence). The CDR3 nucleotides read TGTGCCAGCAGTCCGAACCCGGGGTACTATGGCTACACCTTC. Protein: CASSPNPGYYGYTF.

The chain employs TRBV2 and TRBJ1-6; no reliable D call. V was trimmed by 6 bases and J by 11 bases, leaving 17 bases between them. This CDR3 has 14 residues. Germline V gene data show CDR1 as SNHLY and CDR2 as FYNNEI. Here the CDR3 reads CASSTRAGDTPLHF. CDR3 DNA: TGTGCCAGCAGCACCCGGGCCGGGGATACACCCCTCCACTTT.

The chain carries TRBV19 and TRBJ1-1; TRBD1 might be the D (6 bases). The germline V gene has CDR1 LNHDA and CDR2 SQIVND (reference sequence). V lost 7 bases and J lost 6, with 15 bases in between. The CDR3 is 13 residues long. The CDR3 reads CASKDSLHAEAFF. The CDR3 coding sequence is TGTGCCAGTAAGGACAGTCTCCACGCTGAAGCTTTCTTT.

The chain employs TRBV25-1 and TRBJ1-6, with D hard to call. The CDR3 loop spans 16 amino acids. The V end lost 3 bases, the J end lost 4 bases, and 13 bases lay between the germline ends. Per the germline V gene, CDR1 is MGHDK and CDR2 is SYGVNS. CDR3 nucleotides: TGTGCCAGCAGTGACCTTGACGGAGTGTATAATTCACCCCTCCACTTT. Its protein is CASSDLDGVYNSPLHF.

The gene calls are TRBV29-1 and TRBJ2-7, with D perhaps TRBD2 (6 bases). Germline CDR1 and CDR2: SQVTM and ANQGSEA. The ends were cut back, 4 bases at V and 0 bases at J, with 10 bases in the middle. The CDR3 runs to 13 residues. CDR3 nucleotide sequence: TGCAGCGTTGCCCCGACTAGCTCCTACGAGCAGTACTTC. Amino acids: CSVAPTSSYEQYF.

The chain links TRBV7-2 to TRBJ2-7; D remains ambiguous. CDR3 length: 13 amino acids. The germline V and J ends were trimmed by 2 bases and 1 base, with 6 bases remaining between them. Per the germline V gene, CDR1 is SGHTA and CDR2 is FQGNSA. CDR3 sequence: CASSLLGSYEQYF. The CDR3 DNA reads as TGTGCCAGCAGCTTATTGGGGTCCTACGAGCAGTACTTC.

The J gene is TRBJ2-7, the V gene TRBV6-2 or TRBV6-3; 9 bases are shared with TRBD1. J lost 4 bases, V lost 6 bases, and 13 bases had no gene match. Germline V lookup: CDR1 MNHEY, CDR2 SVGEGT. This CDR3 comprises 16 residues. The CDR3 nucleotides are TGTGCCAGCAGCAAGAAGGATGGGACAGGGTTGTACGAGCAGTACTTC. The encoded protein is CASSKKDGTGLYEQYF.

The chain joins TRBV12-5 to TRBJ2-2; possible D gene TRBD2, 6 bases. Per germline, CDR1 LGHNT and CDR2 FRNRAP. V shed 0 bases and J shed 7 bases, with 9 bases lying between them. This CDR3 is built from 14 residues. The DNA of the CDR3 is TGTGCTAGTGGTTTGGTATCGGGGGTCGGGGAGCTGTTTTTT. The encoded protein is CASGLVSGVGELFF.

This chain connects TRBV2 to TRBJ1-2, with TRBD1 as a possible D gene (6 bases). This CDR3 has 13 residues. The V gene lost 4 bases and the J gene lost 2 bases, with 8 bases spanning the gap. Germline V gives CDR1 SNHLY, CDR2 FYNNEI. CDR3 sequence (DNA): TGTGCCAGCAGTGTCGGACAGAACTATGGCTACACCTTC. Amino acids: CASSVGQNYGYTF. Full variable domain (outside the CDR3, taken from reference TRBV2 and TRBJ1-2): EPEVTQTPSHQVTQMGQEVILRCVPISNHLYFYWYRQILGQKVEFLVSFYNNEISEKSEIFDDQFSVERPDGSNFTLKIRSTKLEDSAMYFCASSVGQNYGYTFGSGTRLTVV.